Presented here are 22 T cell receptor beta chains from one specimen sequenced in a study of T cell repertoires in cytomegalovirus infection. TCRdb reanalysed the reads using MiXCR and keeps one entry per CDR3 protein. The profile shows about 830,000 distinct CDR3 sequences, approximately 30% of them singletons. These receptors' antigens are unknown. Sample: cultured CD8+ T cells from PBMCs, taken from culture after CMV antigen stimulation. The receptor source for this set is a human donor in good health (CMV status not recorded). Some clones in this sample may be carry-over from other donors' samples.

This sequence joins TRBV7-9 and TRBJ2-5; no definite D call. Trimming cost V 4 bases and J 2 bases, with 20 bases left between them. Germline V lookup: CDR1 SEHNR, CDR2 FQNEAQ (reference sequence). CDR3 length: 17 amino acids. CDR3 sequence reads: CASSSTYGTLVQETQYF. CDR3 in DNA: TGTGCCAGCAGCTCCACCTACGGAACACTCGTGCAAGAGACCCAGTACTTC.

This clonotype came up a few times. The chain joins TRBV4-1 to TRBJ1-5; D is undetermined. The CDR3 sequence is 13 residues long. Trimming took off 7 bases at V and 7 bases at J, with 14 bases between the two ends. CDR1 and CDR2 (germline): MGHRA, YSYEKL. CDR3 protein: CASNNDQGQPQHF. The CDR3 DNA reads TGCGCCAGCAACAACGATCAAGGGCAGCCCCAGCATTTT.

The V and J genes are TRBV7-9 and TRBJ1-5, with D hard to call. Germline assignment: CDR1 SEHNR and CDR2 FQNEAQ (reference sequence). The V gene lost 4 bases and the J gene lost 4 bases, with 14 bases spanning the gap. The CDR3 extends over 15 amino acids. The DNA of the CDR3 is TGTGCCAGCAGCTCAGCCAGCCGAGGAAATCAGCCCCAGCATTTT. Protein product: CASSSASRGNQPQHF.

This clonotype was detected ten times or more. The chain couples TRBV7-2 to TRBJ2-5, with TRBD1 as a possible D gene (6 bases). V was shortened by 5 bases and J by 4 bases, with 20 bases between the two germline ends. The CDR3 is 16 residues long. Germline assignment: CDR1 SGHTA and CDR2 FQGNSA. In DNA form, the CDR3 reads TGTGCCAGCAGCCATCCTGGGGCAGGGGTGGTAGAGACCCAGTACTTC. It is translated as CASSHPGAGVVETQYF.

The chain links TRBV5-5 to TRBJ2-1; tentatively, D is TRBD2 (5 bases). The CDR3 sequence is 13 residues long. The V gene lost 1 base and the J gene lost 9 bases, with 11 bases spanning the gap. The germline V gene has CDR1 SGHKS and CDR2 YYEKEE (reference sequence). The chain's CDR3 is CASSLRELGEQFF. CDR3 coding DNA: TGTGCCAGCAGCTTGAGGGAGCTCGGTGAGCAGTTCTTC.

This clonotype came up a few times. This chain links TRBV7-3 with TRBJ2-1, with TRBD1 identical over 7 bases. Germline assignment: CDR1 SGHTA and CDR2 FQGTGA. V gave up 5 bases and J gave up 15 bases; unmatched junction bases: 7. This CDR3 region has 11 residues. CDR3 loop: CASSRTGSPFF. The CDR3 bases are TGTGCCAGCAGCCGGACAGGATCTCCGTTCTTC. The full variable domain, completed using reference TRBV7-3 and TRBJ2-1, is GAGVSQTPSNKVTEKGKYVELRCDPISGHTALYWYRQSLGQGPEFLIYFQGTGAADDSGLPNDRFFAVRPEGSVSTLKIQRTERGDSAVYLCASSRTGSPFFGPGTRLTVL.

The sample holds many counts of this clonotype. The chain combines TRBV24-1 with TRBJ2-1; 7 bases match TRBD1. The CDR3 sequence is 14 residues long. After removal of 4 bases from V and 3 bases from J, the junction contained 2 bases not matched to a gene. Germline V gives CDR1 KGHDR, CDR2 SFDVKD. This chain's CDR3 is CATSDYRGYNEQFF. In DNA, the CDR3 is TGTGCCACCAGTGACTACAGGGGCTACAATGAGCAGTTCTTC.

This clonotype appeared a few times. J is TRBJ1-1 and V is TRBV5-1; D unresolved. V was cut by 5 bases and J by 4 bases, with 9 bases left in between. The length of the CDR3 is 12 residues. CDR1 and CDR2 (germline): SGHRS, YFSETQ. The CDR3 here is CASSRYGTEAFF. In DNA, the CDR3 is TGCGCCAGCAGTCGGTACGGCACTGAAGCTTTCTTT.

This chain joins TRBV7-8 and TRBJ2-3; D gene ambiguous. V was trimmed by 6 bases and J by 1 base, leaving 8 bases between them. CDR1 and CDR2 (germline): SGHVS, FQNEAQ. The CDR3 has 13 residues. The CDR3 DNA sequence: TGTGCCAGCAGGCTCGAGGGCACAGATACGCAGTATTTT. This codes for CASRLEGTDTQYF.

The chain carries TRBV2 and TRBJ2-2; 11 bases align to TRBD2. Losses at the gene ends were 6 bases for V and 0 bases for J; bases not matched to a gene: 6. This CDR3 contains 17 residues. Germline V gene data show CDR1 as SNHLY and CDR2 as FYNNEI. The CDR3 DNA reads TGTGCCAGCAGGTTTCTAGCGGGGGGTACGAACACCGGGGAGCTGTTTTTT. This translates into CASRFLAGGTNTGELFF.

This clonotype was recorded many times. The rearrangement joins TRBV7-9 to TRBJ2-3, with unresolved D. The germline gives CDR1 SEHNR, CDR2 FQNEAQ (reference sequence). The CDR3 loop spans 13 amino acids. Trimming stripped 2 bases from V and 3 bases from J, with 6 bases between. CDR3 in amino acids: CASSLKITDTQYF. The CDR3 DNA is TGTGCCAGCAGCTTAAAGATAACAGATACGCAGTATTTT.

This clonotype occurred a few times. The rearrangement joins TRBV7-6 to TRBJ2-3; 11 bases align to TRBD2. V shed 0 bases, J shed 4 bases, and the junction held 6 bases outside the gene matches. CDR1 is SGHVS, CDR2 FNYEAQ, per germline. The CDR3 sequence is 17 residues long. CDR3 amino acids: CASSLAASGGPADTQYF. The CDR3 nucleotides read TGTGCCAGCAGCTTAGCGGCTAGCGGGGGGCCGGCAGATACGCAGTATTTT.

The genes are TRBV12-3 or TRBV12-4 and TRBJ1-2; D gene uncertain. Trimming took off 5 bases at V and 4 bases at J, with 11 bases between the two ends. This CDR3 spans 13 amino acids. The CDR3 sequence: CASSPTLGYGYTF. The CDR3 coding sequence is TGTGCCAGCAGTCCAACTCTTGGCTATGGCTACACCTTC.

A few counts support this clonotype. V is TRBV27 and J is TRBJ2-1; D remains ambiguous. CDR1 MNHEY and CDR2 SMNVEV come from the germline V gene (reference sequence). Trimming left V 6 bases short and J 3 bases short, with 6 bases between. The CDR3 contains 12 residues. The CDR3 reads CASRKNYNEQFF. CDR3 bases: TGTGCCAGCAGGAAAAACTACAATGAGCAGTTCTTC.

This clonotype was observed a few times. The chain combines TRBV12-3 or TRBV12-4 with TRBJ2-7; 8 positions match TRBD1. This CDR3 region has 10 residues. Losses at the gene ends were 8 bases for V and 7 bases for J; bases not matched to a gene: 1. CDR3 coding DNA: TGTGCCAGCGGACAGGGTGAGCAGTACTTC. It specifies CASGQGEQYF.

The rearrangement uses TRBV19 and TRBJ2-3; the D gene is possibly TRBD2 (5 bases). The CDR3 consists of 17 residues. Germline-derived CDR1 and CDR2 are LNHDA and SQIVND (reference sequence). V was trimmed by 1 base and J by 6 bases, leaving 20 bases between them. CDR3 DNA: TGTGCCAGTAGTATAGTGGCCCGGACTGGCCGCTCGGATACGCAGTATTTT. Its protein product is CASSIVARTGRSDTQYF.

This clonotype was observed a handful of times. The V call is TRBV12-3 or TRBV12-4, the J call TRBJ1-1, with TRBD1 identical over 7 bases. The CDR3 consists of 12 residues. J lost 7 bases, V lost 6 bases, and 5 bases had no gene match. The CDR3: CASRAGQYEAFF. The DNA of the CDR3 is TGTGCCAGCAGAGCGGGACAGTATGAAGCTTTCTTT.

The chain combines TRBV19 with TRBJ1-2; 9 bases match TRBD1. The germline gives CDR1 LNHDA, CDR2 SQIVND (reference sequence). This CDR3 contains 13 residues. Trimming cost V 8 bases and J 4 bases; bases outside gene matches: 5. The CDR3 DNA reads TGTGCCAGTGGGACAGGGATGTCCTATGGCTACACCTTC. Its translation is CASGTGMSYGYTF.

Points on this clonotype: The final CDR3 position lacks the conserved phenylalanine or tryptophan, pointing to a likely read error. This chain uses TRBV7-6 with TRBJ2-6; possibly TRBD2 for D (5 bases). Germline V lookup: CDR1 SGHVS, CDR2 FNYEAQ. V lost 2 bases and J lost 0, with 14 bases in between. This CDR3 region has 18 residues. In nucleotides, the CDR3 is TGTGCCAGCAGCTTAAAAATAGCGTCTTACTCTGGGGCCAACGTCCTGACTCTC. Residues: CASSLKIASYSGANVLTL.

The rearrangement uses TRBV7-9 and TRBJ1-1; D uncertain. CDR1 and CDR2 (germline): SEHNR, FQNEAQ (reference sequence). The CDR3 is 13 amino acids. V lost 6 bases and J lost 7, with 15 bases in between. CDR3 residues: CASSHLEKSEAFF. CDR3 DNA: TGTGCCAGCAGTCACTTGGAGAAGAGTGAAGCTTTCTTT.

This clonotype was detected once. The rearrangement links TRBV28 to TRBJ2-7; TRBD2 matches 13 bases. From germline, CDR1 is MDHEN and CDR2 SYDVKM. V lost 9 bases and J lost 0; bases outside the gene matches: 8. This CDR3 region has 16 residues. The DNA for the CDR3 is TGTGCCAGTGAAGGGCGACTAGCGGGGGGCTCCTACGAGCAGTACGTC. It yields the protein CASEGRLAGGSYEQYV.

CDR3 loop: CASAEGAYYGYTF. DNA of the CDR3: TGTGCTAGTGCGGAGGGGGCTTACTATGGCTACACCTTC. The J gene is TRBJ1-2, the V gene TRBV12-5; 7 bases align to TRBD1. This CDR3 has 13 residues. CDR1 and CDR2 from the germline V gene are LGHNT and FRNRAP. Losses at the gene ends were 7 bases for V and 3 bases for J; bases not matched to a gene: 5.